The entry that follows covers one T cell receptor (beta chain) sequence. The antigen remains unidentified. The data derive from a study of beta chain features in type 1 diabetes. The ends lost 8 bases at V and 5 bases at J; junction bases unmatched: 24. The CDR3 runs 19 residues. CDR1 and CDR2 (germline): MDHEN, SYDVKM. Broader study findings: A greater similarity of naive, central memory and Treg TCRB repertoires was seen among patients than among healthy donors. Lower insertion and higher deletion counts appeared at VDJ junctions in type 1 diabetes patients.

Isolation of CD4+ naive, central memory, regulatory and stem cell-like memory cells was achieved by sorting via CD45RO/CCR7/CD25/CD127/CD95/CD27. The study reverse transcribed the entire isolated RNA, so it sequenced expressed TCRB transcripts. Using immunoSEQ multiplex PCR, the repertoire was profiled, and TCRdb retains in-frame clones only, with some absent. This sample has roughly 400,000 clones; approximately 16% occur once, and the top ten carry more than 0.015%. This TCR derives from a young woman in good health. V gene TRBV28 combines with J gene TRBJ2-1, with TRBD2 identical over 7 bases. The material sequenced was naive CD4+ T cells from blood. The CDR3 DNA follows: TGTGCCAGCCCCCGCCCAGCGGGAATTGTAAGCCCGGTTGACAATGAGCAGTTCTTC. Amino acid sequence: CASPRPAGIVSPVDNEQFF.